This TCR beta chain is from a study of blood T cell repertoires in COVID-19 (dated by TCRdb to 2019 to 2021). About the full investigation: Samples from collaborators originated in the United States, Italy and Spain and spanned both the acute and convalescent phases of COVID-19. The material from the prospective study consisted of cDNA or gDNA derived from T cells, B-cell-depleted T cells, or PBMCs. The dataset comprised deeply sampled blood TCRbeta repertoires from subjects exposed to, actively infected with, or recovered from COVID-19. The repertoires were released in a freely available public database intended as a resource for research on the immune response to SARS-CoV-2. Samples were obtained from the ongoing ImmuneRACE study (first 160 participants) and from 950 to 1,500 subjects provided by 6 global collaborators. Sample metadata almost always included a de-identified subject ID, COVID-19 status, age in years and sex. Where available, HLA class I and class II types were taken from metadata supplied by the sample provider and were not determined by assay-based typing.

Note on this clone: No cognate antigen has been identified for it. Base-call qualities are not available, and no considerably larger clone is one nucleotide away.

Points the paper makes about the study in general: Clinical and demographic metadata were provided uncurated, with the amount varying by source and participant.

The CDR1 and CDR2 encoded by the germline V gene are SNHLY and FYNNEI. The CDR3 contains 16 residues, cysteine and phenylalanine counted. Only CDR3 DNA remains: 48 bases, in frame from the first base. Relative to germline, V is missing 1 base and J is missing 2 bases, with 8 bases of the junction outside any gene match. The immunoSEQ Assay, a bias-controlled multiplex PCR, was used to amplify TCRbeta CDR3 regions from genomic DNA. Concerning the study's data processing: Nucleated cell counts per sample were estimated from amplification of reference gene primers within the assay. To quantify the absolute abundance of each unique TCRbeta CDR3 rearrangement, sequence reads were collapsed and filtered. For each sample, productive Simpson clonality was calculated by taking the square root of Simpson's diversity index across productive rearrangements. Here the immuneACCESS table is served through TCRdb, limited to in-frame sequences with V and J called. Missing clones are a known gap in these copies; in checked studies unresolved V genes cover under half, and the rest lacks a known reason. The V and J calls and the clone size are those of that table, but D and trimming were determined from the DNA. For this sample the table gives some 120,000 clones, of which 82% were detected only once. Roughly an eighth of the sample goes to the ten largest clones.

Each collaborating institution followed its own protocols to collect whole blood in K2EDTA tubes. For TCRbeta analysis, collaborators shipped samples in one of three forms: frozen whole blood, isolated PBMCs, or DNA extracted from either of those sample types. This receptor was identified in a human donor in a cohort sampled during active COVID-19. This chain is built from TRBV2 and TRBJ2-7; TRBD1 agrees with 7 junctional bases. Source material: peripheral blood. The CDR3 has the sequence CASSEEGGGVPYEQYF. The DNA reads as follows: TGTGCCAGCAGTGAAGAAGGGGGCGGAGTCCCCTACGAGCAGTACTTC. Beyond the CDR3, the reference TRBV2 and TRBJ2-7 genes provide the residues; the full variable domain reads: EPEVTQTPSHQVTQMGQEVILRCVPISNHLYFYWYRQILGQKVEFLVSFYNNEISEKSEIFDDQFSVERPDGSNFTLKIRSTKLEDSAMYFCASSEEGGGVPYEQYFGPGTRLTVT.